This TCR beta chain was observed in a study of blood T cell repertoires in COVID-19. Study as a whole: There were acute and convalescent COVID-19 samples, and they came from the United States, Italy and Spain.

Using immunoSEQ multiplex PCR, the repertoire was profiled, and TCRdb retains in-frame clones only, with some absent. Of approximately 240,000 clones listed, 82% are singletons. The CDR3 is 15 residues long. CDR1 and CDR2 (germline): MDHEN, SYDVKM. J gave up 3 bases and V 7 bases, and 10 bases lay outside the gene matches. The clonotype comes from a woman of 80 years or more with active or convalescent COVID-19. Sequenced sample: peripheral blood. V and J are TRBV28 and TRBJ2-5; 8 nucleotides match TRBD2. In DNA, the CDR3 is TGTGCCAGCATCGCGGGAGGCGTCAGGGAAGAGACCCAGTACTTC. Its translation is CASIAGGVREETQYF.